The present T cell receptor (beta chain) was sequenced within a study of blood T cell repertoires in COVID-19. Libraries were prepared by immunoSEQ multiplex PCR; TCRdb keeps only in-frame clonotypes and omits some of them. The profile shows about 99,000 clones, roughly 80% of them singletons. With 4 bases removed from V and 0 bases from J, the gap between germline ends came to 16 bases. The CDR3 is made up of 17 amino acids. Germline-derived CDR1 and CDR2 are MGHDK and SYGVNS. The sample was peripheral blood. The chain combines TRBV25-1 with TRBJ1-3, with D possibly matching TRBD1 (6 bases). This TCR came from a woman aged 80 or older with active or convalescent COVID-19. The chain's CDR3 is CASSAEGDGFSGNTIYF. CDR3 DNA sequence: TGTGCCAGCAGTGCAGAGGGGGACGGATTCTCTGGAAACACCATATATTTT.